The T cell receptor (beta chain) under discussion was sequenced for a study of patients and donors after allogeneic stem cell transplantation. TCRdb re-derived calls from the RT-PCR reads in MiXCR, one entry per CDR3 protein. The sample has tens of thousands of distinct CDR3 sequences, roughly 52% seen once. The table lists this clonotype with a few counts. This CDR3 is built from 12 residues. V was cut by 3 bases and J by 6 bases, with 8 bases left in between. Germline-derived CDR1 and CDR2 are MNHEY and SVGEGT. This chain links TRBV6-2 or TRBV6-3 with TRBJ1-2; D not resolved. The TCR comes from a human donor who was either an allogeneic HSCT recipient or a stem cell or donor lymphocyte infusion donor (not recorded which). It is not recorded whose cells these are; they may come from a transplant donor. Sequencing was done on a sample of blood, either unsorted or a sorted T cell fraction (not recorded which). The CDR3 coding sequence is TGTGCCAGCAGTTATGGAGGAAATGGCTACACCTTC. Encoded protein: CASSYGGNGYTF.